This entry concerns a single T cell receptor beta chain. Its antigen remains unknown. V lost 4 bases and J 5 bases, leaving 16 bases between the germline ends. Germline CDR1 MNHEY, CDR2 SVGAGI. The CDR3 is 15 amino acids. The data were obtained in a study of T-cell memory formation after mild COVID-19. Study-wide context: TCR clusters were mostly donor specific. Whole-study results and caveats: CD4+ contracting clones were found mainly in CM and EM, and CD8+ ones in EMRA. Nothing showed for sure that second-wave clones peaking on day 37 were SARS-CoV-2 specific.

Researchers used 5'RACE with constant-segment primers to make TCR alpha and TCR beta cDNA libraries that carry sample barcodes and UMIs. TCRdb recomputed calls from the 5' RACE reads with MiXCR, one row per CDR3 protein. This repertoire shows fewer than 300,000 distinct CDR3 sequences, 15% to 20% found once; its top ten account for roughly 21%. The origin of this receptor is a man between 18 and 29 years old who had mild COVID-19 (a few samples of this study predate the infection). Cell type and time point are not known. Material for sequencing was PBMCs or a T cell subset sorted from them (not recorded which). This chain uses TRBV6-5 with TRBJ2-3; maybe TRBD1 (6 bases). The CDR3 reads CASSSPGEDEDTQYF. In DNA form, the CDR3 reads TGTGCCAGCAGTTCTCCAGGGGAAGATGAAGATACGCAGTATTTT.